Each of the 15 T cell receptor beta chains below was sequenced from the same sample in a study of PD-1 blockade in classical Hodgkin lymphoma. Produced via immunoSEQ multiplex PCR; TCRdb's table is partial and in-frame only. The table lists about 32,000 clones, 80% to 95% of them singletons. Time point: cycle 4 day 1 (C4D1), after 6 weeks of nivolumab. Brentuximab vedotin exposure varied among the patients, all of whom had relapsed after autologous stem cell transplantation. Magnetic negative selection purified CD4+ T cells from thawed PBMCs. The sequenced sample was CD4+ T cells from blood, obtained before the fourth cycle of nivolumab. These receptors were collected from a human donor with classical Hodgkin lymphoma.

The chain uses TRBV28 and TRBJ1-5, with D hard to call. From germline, CDR1 is MDHEN and CDR2 SYDVKM. This CDR3 is 14 amino acids long. V lost 3 bases and J lost 4, with 10 bases in between. CDR3: CASSFRGSNQPQHF. CDR3 DNA sequence: TGTGCCAGCAGTTTCCGGGGTTCTAATCAGCCCCAGCATTTT.

The rearrangement links TRBV28 to TRBJ1-4; D is uncertain. The V gene lost 2 bases and the J gene lost 4 bases, with 8 bases spanning the gap. CDR3 length: 14 amino acids. Germline assignment: CDR1 MDHEN and CDR2 SYDVKM. CDR3 coding DNA: TGTGCCAGCAGTTTAGCATTTTATAATGAAAAACTGTTTTTT. Protein sequence: CASSLAFYNEKLFF.

The chain uses TRBV4-2 and TRBJ2-3, with 12 bases that match TRBD2. From germline, CDR1 is LGHNA and CDR2 YNFKEQ. The length of the CDR3 is 16 residues. V dropped 1 base and J dropped 5; count of bases not matched to a gene: 4. The CDR3 protein is CASSQVLAGGGDTQYF. The CDR3 coding sequence is TGTGCCAGCAGCCAAGTACTAGCGGGAGGTGGAGATACGCAGTATTTT.

The genes are TRBV19 and TRBJ1-5; D perhaps matches TRBD1 (6 bases). The V end was cut by 4 bases, the J end by 6 bases, with 16 bases between. Germline CDR1 is LNHDA and CDR2 is SQIVND (reference sequence). The CDR3 totals 15 residues. Here the CDR3 reads CASSNPGGGGQPQHF. As DNA, the CDR3 is TGTGCCAGTAGTAACCCGGGAGGAGGGGGTCAGCCCCAGCATTTT.

The V call is TRBV5-4, the J call TRBJ2-2, with 7 bases that match TRBD1. With V trimmed by 2 bases and J by 7 bases, 5 bases remained unmatched. Germline V CDR1 and CDR2: SGHNT, YYREEE (reference sequence). The CDR3 has 14 residues. Here the CDR3 reads CASSFLQGYGELFF. Here the CDR3 DNA reads TGTGCCAGCAGCTTCCTACAGGGGTACGGGGAGCTGTTTTTT.

The chain combines TRBV19 with TRBJ2-1; D is possibly TRBD1 or TRBD2 (5 bases each). The CDR3 spans 19 residues. V gave up 5 bases and J gave up 4 bases, with 27 bases separating them. Per germline, CDR1 LNHDA and CDR2 SQIVND (reference sequence). The CDR3 spells CASSSNPGRRGSRYNEQFF. The DNA for the CDR3 is TGTGCCAGTAGTTCGAATCCGGGACGACGCGGCTCAAGGTACAATGAGCAGTTCTTC.

The chain combines TRBV7-9 with TRBJ2-1; D assignment may be TRBD1 or TRBD2 (5 bases each). CDR3 length: 14 amino acids. Germline values: CDR1 SEHNR, CDR2 FQNEAQ (reference sequence). The ends were cut back, 2 bases at V and 6 bases at J, with 11 bases in the middle. CDR3 sequence: CASSLLGPSNEQFF. The CDR3 nucleotides are TGTGCCAGCAGCTTACTGGGACCTAGCAATGAGCAGTTCTTC.

V and J are TRBV27 and TRBJ2-7; the match to TRBD1 covers 7 bases. The V gene end was trimmed by 5 bases and the J gene end by 7 bases; junction bases not matched to a gene: 11. The CDR3 consists of 14 residues. CDR1 MNHEY and CDR2 SMNVEV come from the germline V gene (reference sequence). The CDR3 bases are TGTGCCAGCAGTCTCTTGACAGGGTTAAAGGAGCAGTACTTC. This translates into CASSLLTGLKEQYF.

The rearrangement uses TRBV30 and TRBJ2-7; 9 bases are shared with TRBD1. V shed 3 bases, J shed 2 bases, and the junction held 5 bases outside the gene matches. The CDR3 length is 14 residues. Germline V CDR1 and CDR2: GTSNPN, SVGIG (reference sequence). The CDR3 loop is CAWRDRQGAYEQYF. CDR3 coding DNA: TGTGCCTGGAGAGACAGACAGGGGGCCTACGAGCAGTACTTC. The whole variable domain, filled in from reference TRBV30 and TRBJ2-7, reads SQTIHQWPATLVQPVGSPLSLECTVEGTSNPNLYWYRQAAGRGLQLLFYSVGIGQISSEVPQNLSASRPQDRQFILSSKKLLLSDSGFYLCAWRDRQGAYEQYFGPGTRLTVT.

This clone was found a few times. The rearrangement uses TRBV4-1 and TRBJ1-4; perhaps TRBD1 as D (6 bases). CDR1 and CDR2 (germline): MGHRA, YSYEKL. CDR3 length: 19 residues. The V and J ends lost 0 bases and 4 bases respectively, with 21 bases between them. The CDR3 nucleotides are TGCGCCAGCAGCCAAGATGGGGGGGGCTGGAGTACGGGTAATGAAAAACTGTTTTTT. This encodes CASSQDGGGWSTGNEKLFF.

The table lists this clone with a few counts. This chain uses TRBV2 with TRBJ2-6; 12 bases line up with TRBD1. There are 17 residues in the CDR3. CDR1 and CDR2 (germline): SNHLY, FYNNEI. Trimming took 8 bases from V and 3 from J; bases not matched to a gene: 8. Written as DNA, the CDR3 is TGTGCCAGCTTACCGGGACAGGGGGCAGGTGGGGCCAACGTCCTGACTTTC. It translates to CASLPGQGAGGANVLTF.

This chain joins TRBV11-2 and TRBJ2-7; D call uncertain. This CDR3 comprises 13 residues. In germline, CDR1 is SGHAT, CDR2 FQNNGV. V gave up 0 bases and J gave up 0 bases, with 3 bases separating them. This CDR3 reads CASSLDTSYEQYF. The CDR3 DNA reads TGTGCCAGCAGCTTAGACACCTCCTACGAGCAGTACTTC.

The rearrangement links TRBV7-9 to TRBJ2-2, with 7 bases that match TRBD1. This CDR3 comprises 16 residues. Per the germline V gene, CDR1 is SEHNR and CDR2 is FQNEAQ (reference sequence). J was trimmed by 1 base and V by 3 bases; bases with no gene match: 5. CDR3 bases: TGTGCCAGCAGCTTGGTAGGGGGCAAGAACACCGGGGAGCTGTTTTTT. Protein: CASSLVGGKNTGELFF.

The chain is built from TRBV29-1 and TRBJ2-7; D unresolved. The CDR3 covers 11 residues. Per the germline V gene, CDR1 is SQVTM and CDR2 is ANQGSEA. Trimming removed 2 bases at V and 6 bases at J, with 8 bases between. This CDR3 is CSVERLGEQYF. The CDR3 DNA reads as TGCAGCGTTGAACGGCTAGGCGAGCAGTACTTC.

CDR3 loop: CAWSVYPEQFF. The CDR3 nucleotides are TGTGCCTGGAGTGTCTACCCGGAGCAGTTCTTC. The chain uses TRBV30 and TRBJ2-1; D is unresolved. The CDR3 has 11 residues. Deletions cut 0 bases from V and 10 bases from J, with 7 bases between. CDR1 and CDR2 (germline): GTSNPN, SVGIG (reference sequence).